One TCR beta chain is described in this entry. The specificity of this receptor is unknown. This may come from a read error, since a much larger clone is one base off. Libraries of naive CD8 T cells were built from anywhere between about 18,000 and 1,000,000 sorted cells, with 10%, 30% or 50% of the purified RNA used. Naive CD8 T cells, defined as CD8+CD4-CCR7+CD45RA+, were FACS-sorted into RLT Plus buffer on a BD FACSAria II. Roughly ten TCR copies' worth of Jurkat RNA were spiked into roughly 19,000-1,000,000 naive CD8 T cell samples to test detection sensitivity. CD8 T cells were enriched using RosetteSep CD8+ T Cell Enrichment Cocktail and Ficoll-Paque, and the enriched cells then underwent ACK red cell lysis. Taken from the germline V gene (reference sequence), the CDR1 and CDR2 loops are SGHAT and FQDESV. The CDR3 runs 15 amino acids, cysteine and phenylalanine included. The sequence is cut down to CDR3 DNA, 45 bases in frame from base 1.

This sample stems from a study of molecular identifiers for immune sequencing clone quantification (dated by TCRdb to the late 2010s). The study in broad terms: For a replicate experiment, RNA from around 20,000 or 99,000 naive CD8 T cells was divided into five aliquots, and four of the five aliquots were sequenced. CD8 T cells were used in a methods study to benchmark molecular-identifier clustering-based TCR repertoire sequencing (MIDCIRS) and TCR RNA copy counting.

The paper as a whole reports these results and caveats: The naive libraries included spiked-in Jurkat TCR RNA (fewer than 11 copies' worth), and this Jurkat TCR RNA is not part of the donor repertoire. Identical TCR molecules sharing a barcode could cause highly expanded clone sizes to be underestimated. Spiked-in Jurkat TCR RNA equal to a single cell's worth was reported to be detectable even within 1,200,000 naive CD8 T cells. Modeling indicated around 3 TCR RNA copies recovered per cell, compared with about 10 by digital PCR, which implies a capture efficiency of 25% to 35%. When barcode sub-clustering was omitted, TCR diversity was inflated by chimeric consensus sequences, with chimeras reaching as high as 47%. In CMV-specific effector cells, over 99% of molecules were held by clones above 20 RNA copies, whereas under 1% of molecules were held by such clones in naive cells.

The library was prepared using PCR. The reads were generated on an Illumina HiSeq 4000. Bulk TCR libraries were made following a previously described method, with the TCR primers given in Table S5. Total RNA was purified with the Qiagen AllPrep DNA/RNA kit. Before any analysis, reads coming from multiple sequencing runs of the same library were combined into one pool. The paper's processing steps were these. Reads were retained only if the reads had an exact TCR constant sequence, and the retained reads were trimmed to 150 nt and grouped according to their 12-nt molecular barcodes. Reads in each barcode group were sub-clustered using a 15% Levenshtein threshold, and a quality-weighted consensus sequence was built for each RNA molecule. Non-functional sequences were excluded, and lower-count sequences lying one edit away from another sequence were also excluded. Based on fitting two negative binomial distributions, any barcode sub-cluster with under 20% of the maximum read count was discarded. TCRdb itself trimmed the public reads at Q25 with fastp, ran MiXCR and retained productive beta chains. Each entry merges the rows of one CDR3 protein and shows their most common DNA and genes. These V and J calls are TCRdb output, not the study's own analysis. The sample profile shows 40,000 to 45,000 distinct CDR3 sequences; roughly a fifth of them were found once. Jointly, the top ten make up more than 0.9% of the sample.

The TCR originated in a human donor in good health. Some libraries in this study had Jurkat cell RNA spiked in. Recombination joined TRBV11-1 with TRBJ2-3; 10 central bases correspond to TRBD1. The source material was naive CD8+ T cells from blood, with Jurkat cell RNA spiked in. In light of the paper, this sample's cell subset or site label describes: FACS-sorted CD8+CD4-CCR7+CD45RA+ naive T cells. The CDR3 region: CASSFQDRGTDTQCF. The sequenced DNA: TGTGCCAGCAGCTTCCAGGACAGGGGGACAGATACGCAGTGTTTT.